One sample yielded the 20 T cell receptor beta chains listed below, sequenced in a study of blood T cell repertoires in COVID-19. Some clones are missing from TCRdb's copy, which holds only in-frame ones; the method was immunoSEQ multiplex PCR. The data show a few hundred thousand clones, 80% seen once. The sequenced sample consisted of peripheral blood. All receptors derive from a woman aged 70 to 79 with acute or convalescent COVID-19.

The chain recombines TRBV19 with TRBJ1-2, with D possibly TRBD1 on 5 matching bases. The germline V gene has CDR1 LNHDA and CDR2 SQIVND (reference sequence). Trimming shortened V by 8 bases and J by 0 bases, and 10 bases separated the two germline ends. The CDR3 sequence is 13 residues long. CDR3 DNA sequence: TGTGCCAGTCGGGGGACCCCTAACTATGGCTACACCTTC. Amino acid sequence: CASRGTPNYGYTF.

This clone appeared a few times. The chain has TRBV7-8 and TRBJ2-7; D might be TRBD1 (5 bases). The V gene's germline CDR1 is SGHVS and CDR2 FQNEAQ. The CDR3 totals 13 residues. Trimming pared 3 bases from V and 5 bases from J, leaving 11 bases between. The CDR3 DNA follows: TGTGCCAGCAGCTTTAATCAGGGAAACGAGCAGTACGTC. The encoded protein is CASSFNQGNEQYV.

The V and J genes are TRBV10-3 and TRBJ2-2, with TRBD2 as a possible D gene (5 bases). The V and J ends lost 5 bases and 1 base respectively, with 8 bases between them. Germline V gene data show CDR1 as ENHRY and CDR2 as SYGVKD. This CDR3 has 14 amino acids. The CDR3 loop reads CAISYRGNTGELFF. The DNA of the CDR3 is TGTGCCATCAGTTACCGGGGGAACACCGGGGAGCTGTTTTTT.

As concerns this clone: Other DNA sequences in this specimen translate into the identical CDR3. CDR3 loop: CASSPGGQETQYF. The CDR3 region has the DNA TGTGCCAGCAGCCCGGGGGGCCAAGAGACCCAGTACTTC. The chain recombines TRBV9 with TRBJ2-5; 7 bases line up with TRBD2. The CDR3 runs 13 residues. Germline CDR1 is SGDLS and CDR2 is YYNGEE. V was pared by 4 bases and J by 1 base, with 1 base of the junction left unmatched.

The V gene is TRBV7-9, the J gene TRBJ2-7; possible D gene TRBD2, 6 bases. V lost 5 bases and J 2 bases, leaving 13 bases between the germline ends. This CDR3 contains 14 residues. Germline V lookup: CDR1 SEHNR, CDR2 FQNEAQ (reference sequence). DNA for the CDR3: TGTGCCAGCAGCCCCCGACTAGGTACCTACGAGCAGTACTTC. Amino acids: CASSPRLGTYEQYF.

J is TRBJ2-7 and V is TRBV30, with 8 bases fitting TRBD1. Unmatched junction bases numbered 6, after V lost 4 bases and J lost 4 bases. Per the germline V gene, CDR1 is GTSNPN and CDR2 is SVGIG (reference sequence). CDR3 length: 13 residues. CDR3 region: CAWNGRQGYEQYF. CDR3 sequence (DNA): TGTGCCTGGAATGGTCGACAGGGGTACGAGCAGTACTTC.

The V gene is TRBV3-1 (or the pseudogene TRBV3-2), the J gene TRBJ2-5; D call uncertain. Trimming pared 4 bases from V and 3 bases from J, leaving 3 bases between. The CDR3 is 11 residues long. CDR1 is LGHDT and CDR2 is YNNKEL in the germline V gene (reference sequence). The CDR3 sequence: CASSLEETQYF. In DNA, the CDR3 is TGTGCCAGCAGCCTCGAAGAGACCCAGTACTTC.

This chain connects TRBV4-1 to TRBJ2-3; 14 bases are shared with TRBD2. CDR3 length: 17 amino acids. Germline trimming cut 2 bases from V and 6 bases from J; bases unmatched to any gene: 7. The V gene's germline CDR1 is MGHRA and CDR2 YSYEKL. CDR3 sequence (DNA): TGCGCCAGCAGCCAACAGACTAGCGGGGGGGCCGGGGATACGCAGTATTTT. Protein product: CASSQQTSGGAGDTQYF.

The chain has TRBV3-1 (or the pseudogene TRBV3-2) and TRBJ2-1, with 11 bases matching TRBD2. The germline gives CDR1 LGHDT, CDR2 YNNKEL (reference sequence). The CDR3 consists of 19 residues. Trimming took 0 bases from V and 4 from J; bases not matched to a gene: 11. The CDR3, as DNA: TGTGCCAGCAGCCAAGAGGAGGGCCTAGCGGGGGGTATATACAATGAGCAGTTCTTC. This sequence encodes CASSQEEGLAGGIYNEQFF.

The CDR3 DNA follows: TGTGCCAGTAGTATAGCGCGCATGGAGGGGTCACCCCTCCACTTT. It translates to CASSIARMEGSPLHF. The chain combines TRBV19 with TRBJ1-6; a weak D match, TRBD1 (5 bases). This CDR3 contains 15 residues. Germline V lookup: CDR1 LNHDA, CDR2 SQIVND (reference sequence). Deletions cut 1 base from V and 10 bases from J, with 14 bases between.

The chain combines TRBV6-2 or TRBV6-3 with TRBJ2-5; 12 nucleotides align to TRBD2. CDR1 MNHEY and CDR2 SVGEGT come from the germline V gene. The CDR3 extends over 18 amino acids. Germline trimming cut 5 bases from V and 5 bases from J; bases unmatched to any gene: 15. The CDR3 region is CASSHNRPSGGALETQYF. The CDR3 region has the DNA TGTGCCAGCAGTCACAACCGACCTAGCGGGGGGGCCTTGGAGACCCAGTACTTC.

The V call is TRBV12-5, the J call TRBJ1-1; no definite D call. CDR1 is LGHNT and CDR2 is FRNRAP in the germline V gene. V lost 5 bases, J lost 9 bases, and 10 bases lay in between. This CDR3 region has 11 residues. The CDR3 DNA sequence: TGTGCTAGTGGTATTTCGGTTAAAGCTTTCTTT. Protein sequence: CASGISVKAFF.

This rearrangement joins TRBV25-1 to TRBJ1-2, with 8 bases identical to TRBD1. The CDR3 covers 15 residues. J gave up 5 bases and V 4 bases, and 9 bases lay outside the gene matches. Per the germline V gene, CDR1 is MGHDK and CDR2 is SYGVNS. The CDR3 bases are TGTGCCAGCAGTGCCCCCAGGGGGCTAGGGTATGGCTACACCTTC. Translating gives CASSAPRGLGYGYTF.

The V call is TRBV30, the J call TRBJ2-5; 13 bases align to TRBD2. V trimming: 8 bases; J trimming: 6 bases; junction bases outside the gene matches: 27. The CDR3 contains 20 residues. The germline CDR1 and CDR2 sequences are GTSNPN and SVGIG (reference sequence). The CDR3 DNA sequence: TGTGCCCCGAAGGTAGCGGGGTACGACGCCGGGACTAGCGGGGAGAAGACCCAGTACTTC. Its protein is CAPKVAGYDAGTSGEKTQYF.

This clone is a singleton in its sample. The V call is TRBV18, the J call TRBJ1-5, with TRBD1 matching over 9 bases. The junction had 3 bases not matched to a gene; V was cut back by 4 bases and J by 5 bases. The germline V gene has CDR1 KGHSH and CDR2 LQKENI. The CDR3 totals 14 residues. The CDR3 sequence: CASSQGQGHQPQHF. The CDR3 DNA is TGTGCCAGCTCACAGGGACAGGGACATCAGCCCCAGCATTTT.

The chain has TRBV7-3 and TRBJ1-1; TRBD1 might be the D (6 bases). The V end lost 1 base, the J end lost 0 bases, and 9 bases lay between the germline ends. Looked up from germline, CDR1 is SGHTA and CDR2 is FQGTGA. CDR3 length: 15 residues. For the CDR3, the DNA is TGTGCCAGCAGCTTAAAAAAGGGGGTGAACACTGAAGCTTTCTTT. This codes for CASSLKKGVNTEAFF.

The rearrangement joins TRBV3-1 (or the pseudogene TRBV3-2) to TRBJ2-3; no firm D call. V lost 0 bases and J lost 5, with 9 bases in between. The CDR3 is made up of 14 amino acids. Germline CDR1 and CDR2: LGHDT and YNNKEL (reference sequence). CDR3 sequence reads: CASSQDYSRDTQYF. CDR3 nucleotides: TGTGCCAGCAGCCAAGATTATTCTAGAGATACGCAGTATTTT.

The chain recombines TRBV2 with TRBJ2-3; 7 bases line up with TRBD1. V lost 6 bases to trimming and J lost 0 bases; unmatched junction nucleotides: 3. The CDR3 extends over 14 amino acids. Germline V gene data show CDR1 as SNHLY and CDR2 as FYNNEI. CDR3 protein: CASRQGFSTDTQYF. The CDR3 bases are TGTGCCAGCAGACAGGGGTTCAGCACAGATACGCAGTATTTT. The whole variable domain, filled in from reference TRBV2 and TRBJ2-3, reads EPEVTQTPSHQVTQMGQEVILRCVPISNHLYFYWYRQILGQKVEFLVSFYNNEISEKSEIFDDQFSVERPDGSNFTLKIRSTKLEDSAMYFCASRQGFSTDTQYFGPGTRLTVL.

This sequence joins TRBV6-5 and TRBJ1-2; a possible D gene is TRBD1 (6 bases). This CDR3 contains 13 residues. Trimming pared 7 bases from V and 7 bases from J, leaving 16 bases between. Germline V CDR1 and CDR2: MNHEY, SVGAGI. In DNA form, the CDR3 reads TGTGCCAGCACAACAGGGCGAGGGTTTGGCTACACCTTC. This gives the protein CASTTGRGFGYTF.

The CDR3 DNA reads as TGTGCCAGCAGCACTAGCGGGGGGGGCTACGAGCAGTACTTC. It yields the protein CASSTSGGGYEQYF. The chain carries TRBV11-2 and TRBJ2-7, with TRBD2 matching over 13 bases. The CDR3 extends over 14 amino acids. The V and J ends lost 5 bases and 3 bases, in that order; junction bases with no gene match: 1. The germline V gene has CDR1 SGHAT and CDR2 FQNNGV.